This T cell receptor (beta chain) is drawn from a study of cytomegalovirus exposure and HLA in healthy donors (dated by TCRdb to about 2017). Regarding the complete study: In an earlier analysis of 587 of the donors, about 260 Gb of sequence data and some 100 million unique TCR beta sequences from about 179 million T cells were reported. The study aimed to test whether cataloging public T cell receptors could reveal signatures of past pathogen exposure. To predict cytomegalovirus infection status, the study brought together high-throughput TCR immunosequencing, statistical association of individual TCRs with disease status, and machine learning. Roughly 300 gigabases of sequencing data and around 90 million unique TCR sequences made up an early release that covered under 750 HLA-typed donors. Among a few hundred genotyped donors of the cohort, an average of 235,054 unique TCR beta nucleotide sequences were sequenced per donor, 15% to 20% of them non-productive. A later genetic analysis took genome-wide SNP genotypes for about three fifths of the 666 donors and used that subset as a discovery cohort. Every repertoire in the discovery cohort had been generated on one and the same sequencing platform. In the later analysis, no new phenotypic data were used to find candidate immune exposures; instead, reliance was placed on TCR beta sequences and their occurrence across donors. Both class I and class II loci were covered by HLA typing, at four-digit resolution. Typing coverage differed by locus: A, B, C, DRB1 and DQB1 were typed in about 620-630 donors, DQA1 in 522, DPA1 in some 610, and DPB1 in 472. An earlier analysis of roughly 580 of the donors used high-throughput TCR beta sequencing to judge whether each TCR beta V gene segment behaved as functional or pseudogenic. Donor age, sex, ethnicity and CMV serostatus were compiled alongside the repertoire data. The genetic ancestry cluster associated with self-reported Caucasian donors included 80% to 90% of the 350 to 500 genotyped donors. Using immunosequencing, the study profiled T cell repertoires from around 680 subjects and related those repertoires to cytomegalovirus serostatus. In a later analysis, previously published TCR beta repertoires from some 640 donors were re-analyzed and high-resolution HLA genotyping was added so that TCR occurrence patterns could be studied. Five DR-DQ haplotypes were treated as single units for association and clustering because of strong linkage in the cohort. A separate validation cohort of over 95 different subjects was used in addition to the roughly 700-subject first cohort. Beyond this particular receptor, the publication reports: HLA typing was unavailable for some donors at each locus, so association tests used only the typed subset. In a later genetic analysis, a missense DCLRE1C variant was associated with V-gene and J-gene trimming of TCR beta chains, and the association was replicated in an independent cohort. According to a later analysis, TCR association rates differed among HLA loci, with DRB1 alleles showing the most associated TCRs and HLA-C alleles showing the fewest. The earlier analysis of approximately 590 of the donors excluded fewer than 20 rarely observed V segments, including chromosome 9 orphons, because counts were too low. Sequencing depth was assumed to be roughly uniform across donors in the presence/absence analyses, though that assumption may not hold. Only TCR beta chains were sequenced in this cohort, and the absence of alpha or paired-chain data limited detectable features. For the cohort, immune exposure information was limited to CMV serostatus. The 87-base-pair reads could not distinguish some IMGT-functional V segments, including TRBV6-2 and TRBV6-3, so those segments were excluded. While some public TCRs were present in many individuals, most TCR sequences turned up only very rarely across donors. A few of the identified cytomegalovirus-associated TCR beta chains were confirmed in vitro to be specific for cytomegalovirus antigens. In a later analysis, more than 15,000 TCR beta sequences were associated with specific HLA alleles at a false discovery rate of 0.05. According to a later analysis, parvovirus B19, influenza, CMV and Epstein-Barr virus appeared linked to several top co-occurrence clusters. Strong co-occurrence of HLA alleles, especially DR and DQ, made assigning TCR associations to individual alleles difficult. According to a later genetic analysis, donors in an Asian-associated ancestry cluster had fewer N-insertions in productive TCRs than the roughly 660-donor mean. Correlated functional status among segregating V segments might be attributable to linkage disequilibrium, but an unknown experimental factor could not be ruled out. The study gave a list of under 200 TCR beta chains associated with cytomegalovirus. The sequencing pipeline was judged likely to have produced a cluster of highly shared sequence variants as a technical artifact. In both the original and validation cohorts, the classifier was reported to diagnose cytomegalovirus status with high specificity and sensitivity. In a later analysis, most CMV-associated TCR beta chains were found to appear HLA-restricted, with HLA associations seemingly driven largely by CMV exposure. The authors suggested that the approach could potentially be extended to other disease states and immunological phenotypes. Compared with equally common non-associated chains, HLA-associated TCR beta chains in a later analysis were more clonally expanded and had lower generation probabilities. Broadly in line with IMGT annotations, most TCR beta V segments showed up in productive rearrangements about 87% or about 30% of the time in an earlier analysis of several hundred of the donors. A further reported finding was that TCR beta sequences accurately predicted the HLA-A and HLA-B alleles for most subjects in the first cohort.

Trimmed from V: 4 bases; trimmed from J: 0 bases; junction bases lacking a gene match: 9. The CDR3 has 16 amino acids, counting the end cysteine and phenylalanine. Here the CDR3 DNA is all that survives: 48 bases in frame from base 1. In the germline V gene, CDR1 corresponds to ENHRY and CDR2 to SYGVKD. Library prep was done by the immunoSEQ multiplex PCR assay. A mixture of 60 forward primers for TCR Vbeta segments and 13 reverse primers for TCR Jbeta segments was used in the multiplex PCR. The CDR3 region of rearranged TCR beta genes was amplified from genomic DNA by a multiplex PCR assay. On the Illumina HiSeq System, the amplified TCR beta libraries were sequenced as 87-base-pair reads. In the source study's methods: Across the 500 to 700 repertoires, a later analysis counted 80 million or so unique TCR beta chains, some 11 million of which were shared by at least two donors. Raw reads were error-corrected and collapsed into unique sequences with a nearest-neighbor algorithm that merged closely related sequences to remove PCR and sequencing errors. CDR3 sequences were aligned to IMGT reference sequences to assign V, D and J gene segments. Each retained sequence needed at least a six-nucleotide match to both a V gene segment and a J gene segment. Rearrangements were called productive when the CDR3 lacked stop codons and stayed in frame with V and J; all others were non-productive. Following IMGT convention, CDR3 was defined as the stretch from the second conserved V-encoded cysteine up to the conserved J-encoded phenylalanine. The earlier analysis of 500 to 750 of the donors excluded any sequence lacking an unambiguous match to a single V gene segment. An earlier analysis of about 600 of the donors called V segments functional above 56.7% productive rearrangements and segregating when the between-donor standard deviation exceeded 5%. A statistical classification framework was built to diagnose cytomegalovirus status from the catalog of TCR beta chain sequences. In a later analysis, TCR nucleotide sequences were compared against IMGT/GENE-DB human TR gene sequences so that V and J genes could be assigned. In a later analysis, CDR3 sequences and most-parsimonious VDJ recombination scenarios were assigned using the TCRdist pipeline. A later analysis defined each TCR beta chain by its CDR3 amino acid sequence plus V-gene family, and excluded reads lacking a unique V-gene family. A later analysis removed 592 highly shared, low-generation-probability nucleotide sequences to deal with suspected cross-contamination and a sequencing artifact. A later analysis calculated a clonal expansion index for each public chain from normalized within-repertoire ranks of inferred template counts. A later analysis computed generation probabilities with a VDJ recombination model fitted to out-of-frame rearrangements, and checked the results against IGoR. A later analysis scored TCR-TCR, TCR-HLA and TCR-CMV co-occurrence with hypergeometric tests, applying a repertoire-size bias correction to TCR pairs. In a later analysis, false discovery rates were estimated by permuting HLA or CMV assignments 20 times. In a later analysis, co-occurring TCRs were grouped with DBSCAN, and TCRdist sequence similarity was added when clustering was performed within HLA-allele-positive subsets. Co-occurrence clustering excluded repertoires with fewer than 30,000 or more than 120,000 public chains, plus five with anomalous nucleotide sharing. TCRdb retrieved this table from immuneACCESS and kept in-frame rearrangements only. Not all clones are present; in checked studies, unresolved V genes account for under half, and no reason is known for the remainder. V and J calls and clone size are copied from that table; D and trimming were computed from the DNA. Present in this sample are around 180,000 clones, about 85% of which were seen just once. The ten largest account for 1% of the sample.

The cohort was made up of approximately 670 healthy bone marrow donors. All cohort members were sampled while nominally healthy, although unrecorded immune exposures were likely present. The donor was CMV seronegative and was included in the group of under 450 seronegative cohort members. A peripheral blood sample was collected from each donor, and TCR beta sequencing was performed on peripheral blood mononuclear cells. The Qiagen DNeasy Blood Extraction Kit was used to extract genomic DNA from the blood cell samples. This clone appeared once. Its antigen remains undetermined. Within one base of it there is no much larger clone, and no base qualities were kept.

The V and J genes are TRBV10-3 and TRBJ2-7; 7 bases in the junction line up with TRBD1. This receptor was identified in a boy younger than 10 in good health and CMV-seronegative. What was sequenced was PBMCs. In nucleotides, the sequence is TGTGCCATCAGTGTAGGGACAGAATATAGCTCCTACGAGCAGTACTTC. It codes for CAISVGTEYSSYEQYF.